This T cell receptor (beta chain) comes out of a study of T cell responses to AZD1222 COVID-19 vaccine (dated by TCRdb to the early 2020s). Concerning the study at large: Because spike-specific TCR depth and breadth did not differ between the two schedules, AZD1222 recipients who got a second dose at roughly 4 weeks were pooled with those who got a second dose at roughly 12 weeks. TCR sequencing covered over 230 trial participants: 207 given two doses of AZD1222 and around 25 given two doses of MenACWY control vaccine. Enrollment into the trials was organized by age into subgroups of 18-55, 56-69 and 70-plus years, and those subgroups contained around 150, 28 and 57 TCR-sequenced participants, respectively. Overall study outcomes, separate from this receptor: Only five or six AZD1222 recipients were SARS-CoV-2 seropositive at baseline, limiting conclusions about previously exposed vaccinees. Because no samples from the day 14 peak response were available, repertoires could be characterized only after the peak T cell response. The 56-69-year group was small, and its depth increase did not reach significance, likely because of low power. Reportedly, close to half of the unique spike-specific TCRs recognized epitopes lying outside the regions that are mutated in the B.1.351 and B.1.1.7 variants. Spike-specific TCR breadth and depth rose significantly after two AZD1222 doses compared with day 0 and with MenACWY recipients. CD4 TCRs associated with the vaccine covered the entire spike protein, and the dominant responses were in regions 160-218 and 743-854. Participants were mostly white British, with more females than males. The authors suggested clonal diversity may have been underestimated.

The CDR3 regions of human TCRbeta chains were subjected to immunosequencing. For the original study's pipeline: TCRs in the repertoires were matched against a reference library of SARS-CoV-2-specific TCRs that had been generated with the MIRA antigen-specificity platform. Breadth was defined as the fraction of unique TCRs that were SARS-CoV-2-associated. Depth was defined as the fraction of total T cells that were SARS-CoV-2-associated. Using the MIRA data, each spike-specific TCR was assigned both to the spike region to which the TCR was reactive and to a CD4 or CD8 class. Log10-transformed breadth and depth values were compared by one-way ANOVA with Sidak's multiple comparisons tests. Entries here come from immuneACCESS through TCRdb and include only in-frame sequences with V and J called. Some clones fail to appear in such tables; in the studies checked, an unresolved V gene covers under half of the shortfall, and the cause of the remainder is unknown. V and J calls and clone size are those listed in that table; D and trimming were worked out from the DNA. The table for this sample lists 85,000 to 100,000 clones; roughly 91% of them were counted only once. 3.7% of the sample lies in the top ten.

The trim is 4 bases for V and 3 bases for J, with a gap of 7 bases between the germline ends. The CDR3 measures 12 amino acids from cysteine to phenylalanine. The sequence is cut down to CDR3 DNA, 36 bases in frame from base 1. CDR1 MNHEY and CDR2 SVGEGT were looked up in the germline V gene. The time point label for this specimen denotes: baseline before first vaccination. Samples from vaccinated people were obtained from the UK trials COV001 and COV002, which included a single-blind randomized controlled phase 2/3 trial of AZD1222 (ChAdOx1 nCoV-19) in healthy adults. Trial participant PBMC samples were collected at day 0 and day 28 after the second dose for TCRbeta chain sequencing. Comments on this clone: The target of this receptor is not known. Qualities for individual bases were not recorded, and no much larger clone is one base off.

The source material was peripheral blood, sampled on day 0 of AZD1222 vaccination. This sequence was found in an adult in good health. The rearranged chain carries TRBV6-2 or TRBV6-3 and TRBJ2-7, and possibly TRBD1, on 5 matching bases. The CDR3 region: CASSSTGYEQYF. The sequenced DNA is TGTGCCAGCAGTTCCACAGGCTACGAGCAGTACTTC.